The rows below give T cell receptor beta chains drawn from one sample of a study of blood T cells in healthy people across ages. In TCRdb, the 5' RACE reads were re-called with MiXCR into one record per CDR3 protein. This sample has about 670,000 distinct CDR3 sequences, with approximately 52% found just once. The sample comprised blood. The receptors originated from a woman aged 80 or over in good health. Both conserved end residues are part of each CDR3. D genes are given only for firm matches. Not all rows give a size; the values are once, few, many and, for expanded clones, a class.

abundance: -; d_gene: -; j_gene: TRBJ2-1; v_gene: TRBV6-6; CDR3nt: TGTGCCAGCAGTGATCGCCAGGTGAACAATGAGCAGTTCTTC; CDR3aa: CASSDRQVNNEQFF
abundance: once; d_gene: TRBD1; j_gene: TRBJ1-6; v_gene: TRBV7-2; CDR3nt: TGTGCCAGCAGCTTAGGCTCGGGACAGTTTAATTCACCCCTCCACTTT; CDR3aa: CASSLGSGQFNSPLHF
abundance: -; d_gene: -; j_gene: TRBJ2-7; v_gene: TRBV28; CDR3nt: TGTGCCAGCAGTCGCGAGTCCCCCTACGAGCAGTACTTC; CDR3aa: CASSRESPYEQYF
abundance: few; d_gene: -; j_gene: TRBJ1-1; v_gene: TRBV5-1; CDR3nt: TGCGCCAGCAGTCGCGCGCCAGGGCCCCTTGAAGCTTTCTTT; CDR3aa: CASSRAPGPLEAFF
abundance: few; d_gene: -; j_gene: TRBJ2-1; v_gene: TRBV18; CDR3nt: TGTGCCAGCTCACCAGCGGCCTTGAGCGGGTTGGAGCAGTTCTTC; CDR3aa: CASSPAALSGLEQFF
abundance: few; d_gene: -; j_gene: TRBJ1-5; v_gene: TRBV7-9; CDR3nt: TGTGCCAGCAGCTTAGCGAATCCGGGGGCTGGCAATCAGCCCCAGCATTTT; CDR3aa: CASSLANPGAGNQPQHF
abundance: -; d_gene: -; j_gene: TRBJ2-5; v_gene: TRBV5-1; CDR3nt: TGCGCCAGCGGCCCTAATGAAGGGACCCAGTACTTC; CDR3aa: CASGPNEGTQYF
abundance: -; d_gene: -; j_gene: TRBJ2-7; v_gene: TRBV11-2; CDR3nt: TGTGCCAGCAGCTTATTTTGGCGGAACGAGCAGTACTTC; CDR3aa: CASSLFWRNEQYF
abundance: -; d_gene: -; j_gene: TRBJ1-2; v_gene: TRBV7-2; CDR3nt: TGTGCCAGCAGCCTATATCGGACAGATCACTATGGCTACACCTTC; CDR3aa: CASSLYRTDHYGYTF
abundance: few; d_gene: -; j_gene: TRBJ2-1; v_gene: TRBV5-6; CDR3nt: TGTGCCAGCAGAGGCTCTCGGGCAGCGAATGAGCAGTTCTTC; CDR3aa: CASRGSRAANEQFF
abundance: few; d_gene: TRBD1; j_gene: TRBJ2-7; v_gene: TRBV20-1; CDR3nt: TGCAGTGCTTTGGGACAGATCTACTCCTACGAGCAGTACTTC; CDR3aa: CSALGQIYSYEQYF
abundance: -; d_gene: -; j_gene: TRBJ1-1; v_gene: TRBV20-1; CDR3nt: TGCAGTGCTAGAGTTTCGGGACAACCTAACACTGAAGCTTTCTTT; CDR3aa: CSARVSGQPNTEAFF
abundance: -; d_gene: -; j_gene: TRBJ1-1; v_gene: TRBV7-2; CDR3nt: TGTACCAGCAGCCCCGGGCCTCACACTGAAGCTTTCTTT; CDR3aa: CTSSPGPHTEAFF
abundance: -; d_gene: -; j_gene: TRBJ2-5; v_gene: TRBV10-3; CDR3nt: TGTGCCATCAGCTCAAATTACGAAACTAGCTTTGTGGGCAATGAGCAGTACTTC; CDR3aa: CAISSNYETSFVGNEQYF
abundance: -; d_gene: -; j_gene: TRBJ2-5; v_gene: TRBV6-2/TRBV6-3; CDR3nt: TGTGCCAGCGGTAGACCCGCAGGGGAGACCCAGTACTTC; CDR3aa: CASGRPAGETQYF
abundance: many; d_gene: -; j_gene: TRBJ2-3; v_gene: TRBV5-1; CDR3nt: TGCGCCAGCAGCTTGGTGAGGGGAACAGATACGCAGTATTTT; CDR3aa: CASSLVRGTDTQYF
abundance: once; d_gene: -; j_gene: TRBJ2-7; v_gene: TRBV27; CDR3nt: TGTGCCAGCAGTCCCGGGACTGACAGCTCCTACGAGCAGTACTTC; CDR3aa: CASSPGTDSSYEQYF
abundance: -; d_gene: -; j_gene: TRBJ2-5; v_gene: TRBV6-8; CDR3nt: TGTGCCAGCAGGCAACACAGGGAGTTGGAGACCCAGTACTTC; CDR3aa: CASRQHRELETQYF
abundance: many; d_gene: -; j_gene: TRBJ1-2; v_gene: TRBV12-3/TRBV12-4; CDR3nt: TGTGCCAGCAGCCTGGGGGCGCGTGGCTACACCTTC; CDR3aa: CASSLGARGYTF